This record looks at one T cell receptor beta chain sequence and its context. The data were taken from a study of blood T cell repertoires in COVID-19. Study background: COVID-19 samples, acute and convalescent, were from the United States, Italy and Spain. T cells, B-cell-depleted T cells, or PBMCs provided the cDNA or gDNA that served as material.

Authors' data handling: Amplification with reference gene primers provided the estimates of nucleated cell counts. Repertoires were generated with immunoSEQ multiplex PCR, while TCRdb's copy carries only in-frame clones and drops some. D and trimming were read from the DNA, whereas the V and J calls and clone size are those reported in that table. The sample contains about 240,000 clones, around nine tenths of which appear only once. Germline values: CDR1 PRHDT, CDR2 FYEKMQ (reference sequence). The CDR3 is made up of 13 amino acids. V shed 3 bases and J shed 1 base, with 6 bases lying between them. The chain has TRBV13 and TRBJ1-1, with D unresolved. The material sequenced was peripheral blood. The TCR comes from a woman between 70 and 85 years old with active or convalescent COVID-19. The CDR3 sequence: CASSFGRNTEAFF. DNA for the CDR3: TGTGCCAGCAGCTTCGGTAGGAACACTGAAGCTTTCTTT.